This T cell receptor (beta chain) was recovered during a study of T-cell reconstitution after alpha-beta-depleted transplantation in children. Overall study findings and caveats: The study reportedly traced alpha-beta T cells about two months after transplant to several hundred expanded graft clones. Surviving recipient T cells and thymic progenitors accounted for the high day-60 TCRbeta diversity observed in some patients. Among T cells one year after transplant, newly produced cells accounted for most counts and diversity.

Concerning this clonotype itself: Its antigen is still unknown.

This CDR3 has 12 residues. Trimming left V 4 bases short and J 9 bases short, with 13 bases between. Germline values: CDR1 MGHRA, CDR2 YSYEKL. Researchers prepared the TCRbeta library using unique molecular identifiers, the study reports. TCRdb re-called the PCR reads with MiXCR, one entry per CDR3 protein. The repertoire holds roughly 400,000 distinct CDR3 sequences, with roughly 43% as singletons. The rearrangement uses TRBV4-1 and TRBJ2-7; either TRBD1 or TRBD2 may supply D (5 bases each). This clonotype was obtained from a girl aged 2-10 years with aplastic anemia, due to receive a stem cell transplant. The source material was PBMCs, sampled before TCRalphabeta/CD19-depleted stem cell transplant. CDR3 protein: CASSPGWDAQYF. The CDR3 coding sequence is TGCGCCAGCAGCCCCGGCTGGGACGCGCAGTACTTC.